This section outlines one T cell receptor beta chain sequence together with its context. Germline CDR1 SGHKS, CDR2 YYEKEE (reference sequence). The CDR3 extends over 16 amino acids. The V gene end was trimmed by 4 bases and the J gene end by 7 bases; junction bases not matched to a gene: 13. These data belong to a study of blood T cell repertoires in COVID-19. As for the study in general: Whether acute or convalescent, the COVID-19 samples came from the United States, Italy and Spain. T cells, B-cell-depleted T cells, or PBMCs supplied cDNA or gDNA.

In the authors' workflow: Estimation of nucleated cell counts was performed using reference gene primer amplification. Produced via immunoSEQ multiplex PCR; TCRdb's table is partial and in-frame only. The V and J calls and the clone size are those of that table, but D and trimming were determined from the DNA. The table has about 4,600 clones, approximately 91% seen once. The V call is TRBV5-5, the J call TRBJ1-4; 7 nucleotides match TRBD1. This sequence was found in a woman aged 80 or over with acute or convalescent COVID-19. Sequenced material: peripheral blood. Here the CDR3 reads CASSRRQGREGEKLFF. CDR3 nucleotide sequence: TGTGCCAGCAGCCGGCGACAGGGAAGAGAGGGTGAAAAACTGTTTTTT.